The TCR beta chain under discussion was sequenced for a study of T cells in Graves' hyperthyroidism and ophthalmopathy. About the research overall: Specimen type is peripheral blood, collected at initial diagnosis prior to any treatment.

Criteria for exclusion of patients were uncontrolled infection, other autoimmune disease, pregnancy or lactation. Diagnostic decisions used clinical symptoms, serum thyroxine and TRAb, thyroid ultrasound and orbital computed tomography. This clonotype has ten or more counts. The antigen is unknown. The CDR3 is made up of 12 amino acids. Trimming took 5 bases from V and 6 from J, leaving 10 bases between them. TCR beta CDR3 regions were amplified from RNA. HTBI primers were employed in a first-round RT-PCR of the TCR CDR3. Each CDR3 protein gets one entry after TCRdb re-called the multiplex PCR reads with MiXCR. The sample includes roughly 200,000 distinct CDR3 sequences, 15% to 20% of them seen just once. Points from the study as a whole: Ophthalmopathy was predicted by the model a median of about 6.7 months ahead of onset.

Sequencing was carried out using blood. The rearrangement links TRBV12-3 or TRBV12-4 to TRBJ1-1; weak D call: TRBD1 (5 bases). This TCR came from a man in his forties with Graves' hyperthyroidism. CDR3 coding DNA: TGTGCCAGCAGTGGGTTGGGGGCTGAAGCTTTCTTT. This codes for CASSGLGAEAFF.